Presented here are 23 T cell receptor beta chains from one specimen sequenced in a study of cytomegalovirus exposure and HLA in healthy donors. 60 Vbeta and 13 Jbeta primers were used in PCR. TCRdb's copy holds only in-frame clones and misses some; the assay was immunoSEQ multiplex PCR. The sample records approximately 150,000 clones, roughly 80% being singletons. Sequences were obtained from PBMCs. All receptors come from a woman between 50 and 59 years old in good health and CMV-seronegative.

This rearrangement joins TRBV5-1 to TRBJ2-5, with D hard to call. V lost 3 bases and J lost 5, with 14 bases in between. This CDR3 contains 14 residues. CDR1 and CDR2 (germline): SGHRS, YFSETQ. The CDR3 is CASSSNGPGETQYF. In nucleotides, the CDR3 is TGCGCCAGCAGCTCGAATGGCCCCGGGGAGACCCAGTACTTC.

The chain recombines TRBV7-2 with TRBJ2-1, with 11 bases lining up with TRBD1. Germline V CDR1 and CDR2: SGHTA, FQGNSA. With V trimmed by 4 bases and J by 4 bases, 6 bases remained unmatched. This CDR3 comprises 16 residues. The CDR3 DNA is TGTGCCAGCAGCTCGTACGGGACAGGGGGTTACAATGAGCAGTTCTTC. It encodes CASSSYGTGGYNEQFF.

V and J are TRBV5-1 and TRBJ2-5; TRBD2 agrees at 15 bases. The CDR3 has 15 residues. Germline V gene sequence: CDR1 SGHRS, CDR2 YFSETQ. After removal of 5 bases from V and 5 bases from J, the junction contained 4 bases not matched to a gene. This CDR3 is CASRTGTSGRETQYF. The CDR3, as DNA: TGCGCCAGCAGAACCGGGACTAGCGGGAGGGAGACCCAGTACTTC. Full variable domain (outside the CDR3, taken from reference TRBV5-1 and TRBJ2-5): KAGVTQTPRYLIKTRGQQVTLSCSPISGHRSVSWYQQTPGQGLQFLFEYFSETQRNKGNFPGRFSGRQFSNSRSEMNVSTLELGDSALYLCASRTGTSGRETQYFGPGTRLLVL.

J is TRBJ2-1 and V is TRBV5-1, with 14 bases that match TRBD2. Per germline, CDR1 SGHRS and CDR2 YFSETQ. V dropped 4 bases and J dropped 7; count of bases not matched to a gene: 7. The CDR3 runs 16 residues. CDR3 sequence reads: CASSVQGTSGGNEQFF. The CDR3 DNA reads TGCGCCAGCAGCGTCCAAGGGACTAGCGGGGGTAATGAGCAGTTCTTC.

This chain connects TRBV20-1 to TRBJ2-5; TRBD1 matches 11 bases. V was clipped by 0 bases and J by 13 bases; unmatched bases: 1. CDR1 is DFQATT and CDR2 is SNEGSKA in the germline V gene (reference sequence). CDR3 length: 11 amino acids. Written as DNA, the CDR3 is TGCAGTGCTAGAGAGGGACAGGGGGGGTACTTC. Its protein product is CSAREGQGGYF.

CDR3 DNA sequence: TGTGCCATCAGGGAGGGGACAGGGGGTAAGGCGGACACTGAAGCTTTCTTT. Protein sequence: CAIREGTGGKADTEAFF. The rearrangement links TRBV10-3 to TRBJ1-1, with TRBD1 matching 11 bases. The germline V gene encodes CDR1 ENHRY and CDR2 SYGVKD. CDR3 length equals 17 residues. V lost 6 bases and J lost 3; bases outside the gene matches: 12.

This clone was detected only once. The rearrangement links TRBV5-1 to TRBJ2-1; 7 nucleotides line up with TRBD1. Germline V lookup: CDR1 SGHRS, CDR2 YFSETQ. V lost 4 bases, J lost 2 bases, and 6 bases stayed unmatched. The CDR3 contains 15 residues. The CDR3 region has the DNA TGCGCCAGCAGCGCGGACAGGACGACCTACAATGAGCAGTTCTTC. Protein: CASSADRTTYNEQFF.

This clone was seen once. The J gene is TRBJ2-1, the V gene TRBV5-1, with 10 bases lining up with TRBD2. The CDR3 sequence is 16 residues long. Trimming at V came to 1 base and at J to 3 bases, leaving 4 bases not matched to a gene. The germline gives CDR1 SGHRS, CDR2 YFSETQ. The CDR3 here is CASSLTSGTLYNEQFF. The CDR3 DNA sequence: TGCGCCAGCAGCTTGACTAGCGGGACCCTCTACAATGAGCAGTTCTTC.

The chain has TRBV27 and TRBJ2-7, with 8 bases identical to TRBD2. CDR3 length equals 17 residues. V shed 4 bases, J shed 2 bases, and the junction held 13 bases outside the gene matches. Germline V gene data show CDR1 as MNHEY and CDR2 as SMNVEV (reference sequence). DNA for the CDR3: TGTGCCAGCAGTTCTACCCTACGCGGGGGGCCCCCCTACGAGCAGTACTTC. It is translated as CASSSTLRGGPPYEQYF.

The rearrangement uses TRBV4-3 and TRBJ2-7; TRBD2 matches at 9 bases. Trimming took 2 bases from V and 5 from J; bases not matched to a gene: 7. This CDR3 is built from 15 residues. CDR1 is LGHNA, CDR2 YSLEER, per germline. DNA for the CDR3: TGCGCCAGCAGCCAACGTAGCGGGGGAGGCCACGAGCAGTACTTC. Amino acid sequence: CASSQRSGGGHEQYF.

This clone came up once. J is TRBJ2-5 and V is TRBV28; tentatively, D is TRBD1 (7 bases). The DNA end is more similar to TRBJ2-7, so the J call may be wrong. Per germline, CDR1 MDHEN and CDR2 SYDVKM. This CDR3 comprises 15 residues. The CDR3 DNA reads TGTGCCAGCAGTTTCGGTGCGGGGACAGTAGCCGAGCAGTACTTC. Its translation is CASSFGAGTVAEQYF.

This rearrangement joins TRBV19 to TRBJ1-1; unclear D gene. The CDR3 has 13 amino acids. The V gene lost 1 base and the J gene lost 3 bases, with 6 bases spanning the gap. In germline, CDR1 is LNHDA, CDR2 SQIVND (reference sequence). CDR3 residues: CASSIARDTEAFF. DNA of the CDR3: TGTGCCAGTAGTATAGCGAGGGACACTGAAGCTTTCTTT.

The V call is TRBV27, the J call TRBJ2-6; D perhaps matches TRBD1 (5 bases). This CDR3 is 15 amino acids long. V lost 7 bases, J lost 0 bases, and 10 bases lay in between. CDR1 is MNHEY, CDR2 SMNVEV, per germline (reference sequence). CDR3 sequence reads: CASTAGRSGANVLTF. CDR3 coding DNA: TGTGCCAGCACTGCAGGGCGCTCTGGGGCCAACGTCCTGACTTTC.

This clone was detected only once. The genes are TRBV15 and TRBJ2-3; 7 nucleotides match TRBD1. Gene TRBJ1-5 matches the end of the DNA better, so the J call may be wrong. The CDR3 consists of 16 residues. CDR1 LNHNV and CDR2 YYDKDF come from the germline V gene (reference sequence). The CDR3 DNA reads TGTGCCACCAGCAGTGGACAGGTTATGGGCAAGGATACGCAGCATTTT. This encodes CATSSGQVMGKDTQHF.

The genes are TRBV21-1 and TRBJ1-4; the DNA was not compared with TRBD1, the D call given in the table. TRBV21-1 is labeled a pseudogene. The CDR3 loop spans 14 amino acids. Here the CDR3 DNA reads TGTGCCAGCAGCCCTGGACAGATTAATGAAAAACTGTTTTTT. It encodes CASSPGQINEKLFF.

This chain connects TRBV5-4 to TRBJ2-5; 7 bases are shared with TRBD1. There are 14 residues in the CDR3. Trimming cost V 4 bases and J 1 base; bases outside gene matches: 4. The germline CDR1 and CDR2 sequences are SGHNT and YYREEE (reference sequence). The CDR3 coding sequence is TGTGCCAGCAGCCCTACAGGGGTCCAAGAGACCCAGTACTTC. This encodes CASSPTGVQETQYF.

V usage is TRBV4-3 and J usage is TRBJ2-3; D gene ambiguous. Germline CDR1 is LGHNA and CDR2 is YSLEER. The CDR3 totals 14 residues. Trimming stripped 0 bases from V and 5 bases from J, with 9 bases between. The CDR3, as DNA: TGCGCCAGCAGCCAAGACCGCCCGGTAGATACGCAGTATTTT. It specifies CASSQDRPVDTQYF.

The V and J genes are TRBV5-1 and TRBJ2-6; 9 positions agree with TRBD1. V lost 4 bases, J lost 3 bases, and 11 bases stayed unmatched. CDR1 is SGHRS and CDR2 is YFSETQ in the germline V gene. The length of the CDR3 is 18 residues. The CDR3 nucleotides are TGCGCCAGCAGCCGCAGGACAGGGGAGGTCGGTGGGGCCAACGTCCTGACTTTC. Translation: CASSRRTGEVGGANVLTF.

The chain couples TRBV5-1 to TRBJ2-1; 7 bases match TRBD1. The CDR3 length is 16 residues. CDR1 and CDR2 (germline): SGHRS, YFSETQ. V dropped 5 bases and J dropped 1; count of bases not matched to a gene: 9. The CDR3 spells CASSLYGTASYNEQFF. The DNA of the CDR3 is TGCGCCAGCAGTTTATACGGGACAGCTTCCTACAATGAGCAGTTCTTC.

This chain uses TRBV2 with TRBJ2-1; TRBD2 is a possible D gene (5 bases). From germline, CDR1 is SNHLY and CDR2 FYNNEI. Trimming took off 4 bases at V and 0 bases at J, with 10 bases between the two ends. CDR3 size: 15 residues. The CDR3 spells CASSVTRSSYNEQFF. The CDR3, as DNA: TGTGCCAGCAGTGTCACTAGGAGCTCCTACAATGAGCAGTTCTTC.

For this clone: The same CDR3 also results from other DNA sequences found in this sample. CDR3 nucleotides: TGTGCCAGCTCACCACCGGGACAGGGGAGAGAGACCCAGTACTTC. It is translated as CASSPPGQGRETQYF. This chain joins TRBV18 and TRBJ2-5; 10 nucleotides line up with TRBD1. The germline V gene encodes CDR1 KGHSH and CDR2 LQKENI. The CDR3 extends over 15 amino acids. Trimming cost V 0 bases and J 4 bases; bases outside gene matches: 2.

The CDR3 reads CASSPDDTRYEQYF. DNA for the CDR3: TGTGCCAGCAGCCCAGACGACACCCGCTACGAGCAGTACTTC. The chain has TRBV7-6 and TRBJ2-7; unclear D gene. The V and J ends lost 5 bases and 3 bases respectively, with 14 bases between them. Germline assignment: CDR1 SGHVS and CDR2 FNYEAQ. The CDR3 is made up of 14 amino acids.

The chain has TRBV19 and TRBJ1-2, with a tentative D call TRBD1 (5 bases). This CDR3 contains 16 residues. Trimming removed 5 bases from V and 8 bases from J, with 24 bases in between. Looked up from germline, CDR1 is LNHDA and CDR2 is SQIVND (reference sequence). The CDR3 nucleotides read TGTGCCAGTAGTTCTCCGTCTGGGCGGGGGATTGGCGGCTACACCTTC. It specifies CASSSPSGRGIGGYTF.